This T cell receptor (delta chain) was recovered during a study of gamma-delta chains in newborns, infants, children. Overall study context: Microbial exposure reportedly drives polyclonal innate γδ T cell expansion after birth.

About this clone: Its ends do not fully match the called genes, so a read error is possible.

TCRdb reprocessed the reads using CATT. The sample lists about 10,000 delta-chain clones; about 10% were seen once. The TCR was taken from a child who was a newborn, infant or young child, either healthy, febrile or measles-vaccinated (not recorded which). The sequenced material came from blood.

The CDR3 bases are TGTGCCTGTGACCGACTGGGGGATACGCGGAGGACCGATAAACTCATCTTC. This sequence encodes CACDRLGDTRRTDKLIF. This chain links TRDV2 with TRDJ1, with 13 bases aligning to TRDD3. CDR1 is GEAIGNYY and CDR2 is EKD in the germline V gene. CDR3 size: 17 residues.